What follows are 4 T cell receptor beta chains derived from one specimen sequenced in a study of response to subunit inactivated influenza vaccine. A single record per CDR3 protein comes from TCRdb applying MiXCR to the RT-PCR reads. The sample holds under 200,000 distinct CDR3 sequences, approximately 12% seen once. The same data also contributed to another study, on T cells expressing NK-cell markers. That work states: The authors made TCR beta cDNA libraries by 5'RACE template switching. This switching added a universal primer site and UMIs.

Sequencing was performed on CD8+ T cells sorted from PBMCs, taken about 11 days after vaccination. These receptors came from a man aged 50-60 years who received an inactivated influenza vaccine.

This clonotype appeared a few times. V is TRBV7-9 and J is TRBJ1-2; TRBD1 is a possible D gene (5 bases). The CDR3 has 16 amino acids. V lost 2 bases and J 8 bases, leaving 21 bases between the germline ends. Germline-derived CDR1 and CDR2 are SEHNR and FQNEAQ (reference sequence). In nucleotides, the CDR3 is TGTGCCAGCAGCTTATCGGGCGGGGGAGGAGGCTTCGGCTACACCTTC. It is translated as CASSLSGGGGGFGYTF.

This clonotype has more than one count but fewer than ten. This chain joins TRBV6-2 or TRBV6-3 and TRBJ2-6; D is uncertain. The CDR3 has 15 residues. Germline V gene lookup returns CDR1 MNHEY and CDR2 SVGEGT. The V end was cut by 3 bases, the J end by 0 bases, with 6 bases between. The CDR3 DNA reads as TGTGCCAGCAGTTATAAGGGCTCTGGGGCCAACGTCCTGACTTTC. Translation: CASSYKGSGANVLTF.

This clonotype was counted a few times. V gene TRBV3-1 combines with J gene TRBJ2-7, with 8 bases fitting TRBD2. Looked up from germline, CDR1 is LGHDT and CDR2 is YNNKEL (reference sequence). The CDR3 consists of 14 residues. The ends lost 1 base at V and 3 bases at J; junction bases unmatched: 2. The CDR3 loop is CASSQGLAGYEQYF. Here the CDR3 DNA reads TGTGCCAGCAGCCAAGGGCTAGCGGGCTACGAGCAGTACTTC.

The gene calls are TRBV29-1 and TRBJ2-7; D gene ambiguous. The V and J ends lost 5 bases and 2 bases respectively, with 7 bases between them. The CDR3 has 11 amino acids. The germline gives CDR1 SQVTM, CDR2 ANQGSEA. The CDR3 nucleotides are TGCAGCGTTAAGGGCGCCTACGAGCAGTACTTC. Translated: CSVKGAYEQYF.